This passage covers 23 T cell receptor beta chains from one sample sequenced in a study of T cell changes during pregnancy in multiple sclerosis. Here immunoSEQ multiplex PCR was the method, and the copy in TCRdb shows in-frame clones only, minus some. The data show 65,000 to 95,000 clones, about 91% seen once. The input for sequencing was peripheral blood, taken before pregnancy. The receptor set was obtained from a female donor with multiple sclerosis, enrolled in a pregnancy study.

In this sample, this clone turned up once. The rearrangement uses TRBV11-2 and TRBJ2-1; possible D gene TRBD1, 6 bases. This CDR3 is built from 17 residues. Trimming shortened V by 4 bases and J by 4 bases, and 20 bases separated the two germline ends. Germline V CDR1 and CDR2: SGHAT, FQNNGV. CDR3 sequence (DNA): TGTGCCAGCAGCTCCCTAGATTGGGAACAGGGTTACAATGAGCAGTTCTTC. Encoded protein: CASSSLDWEQGYNEQFF.

This chain links TRBV30 with TRBJ2-5, with 10 bases lining up with TRBD2. This CDR3 is built from 15 residues. V dropped 2 bases and J dropped 2; count of bases not matched to a gene: 5. Germline V gene data show CDR1 as GTSNPN and CDR2 as SVGIG (reference sequence). The CDR3 DNA follows: TGTGCCTGGAGTAAGATAGCGGGGGGACAAGAGACCCAGTACTTC. Its protein is CAWSKIAGGQETQYF.

This rearrangement joins TRBV14 to TRBJ2-7; 9 nucleotides match TRBD1. V shed 4 bases, J shed 3 bases, and the junction held 4 bases outside the gene matches. The CDR3 runs 14 residues. In germline, CDR1 is SGHDN, CDR2 FVKESK. The CDR3 region is CASSRQGQGYEQYF. The CDR3 coding sequence is TGTGCCAGCAGCCGCCAGGGACAGGGCTACGAGCAGTACTTC.

The CDR3 bases are TGTGCCATCAGAGGGGGACAGCTGAACACTGAAGCTTTCTTT. As protein: CAIRGGQLNTEAFF. The V gene is TRBV10-3, the J gene TRBJ1-1; TRBD1 aligns across 7 bases. The CDR3 loop spans 14 amino acids. V lost 6 bases and J lost 0; bases outside the gene matches: 4. Germline CDR1 reads ENHRY; CDR2 reads SYGVKD.

This rearrangement joins TRBV30 to TRBJ2-7, with 7 positions matching TRBD1. The V segment lost 3 bases and the J segment 2 bases; nucleotides outside the gene matches: 10. CDR1 is GTSNPN and CDR2 is SVGIG in the germline V gene (reference sequence). The CDR3 has 15 amino acids. The CDR3 sequence: CAWSRTGPKTYEQYF. CDR3 DNA: TGTGCCTGGAGCCGGACAGGCCCTAAGACCTACGAGCAGTACTTC.

The chain links TRBV6-1 to TRBJ1-2; D may be TRBD1 (5 bases). The germline V gene encodes CDR1 MNHNS and CDR2 SASEGT. Trimming removed 6 bases from V and 4 bases from J, with 12 bases in between. This CDR3 region has 13 residues. The CDR3 region is CASSTQETYGYTF. In nucleotides, the CDR3 is TGTGCCAGCAGCACACAGGAAACCTATGGCTACACCTTC.

J is TRBJ1-6 and V is TRBV5-1, with D possibly TRBD1 on 5 matching bases. Germline-derived CDR1 and CDR2 are SGHRS and YFSETQ. V was cut by 4 bases and J by 7 bases, with 9 bases left in between. This CDR3 is built from 13 residues. The CDR3 sequence: CASSQDTNSPLHF. DNA of the CDR3: TGCGCCAGCAGCCAGGACACCAATTCACCCCTCCACTTT.

This chain uses TRBV9 with TRBJ2-3; 8 bases fit TRBD1. The trim removed 5 bases at V and 1 base at J, leaving 6 bases unmatched. Germline-derived CDR1 and CDR2 are SGDLS and YYNGEE. The CDR3 length is 15 residues. The CDR3 protein is CASRARDRRTDTQYF. DNA for the CDR3: TGTGCCAGCAGGGCGAGGGACAGGCGCACAGATACGCAGTATTTT.

The rearrangement uses TRBV6-1 and TRBJ1-3, with 7 bases fitting TRBD1. From germline, CDR1 is MNHNS and CDR2 SASEGT. With 1 base clipped from V and 0 bases from J, the junction kept 6 bases outside the gene matches. The CDR3 is 17 amino acids. DNA for the CDR3: TGTGCCAGCAGTGAAGGGGACAGCTATATCTCTGGAAACACCATATATTTT. Its translation is CASSEGDSYISGNTIYF.

The J gene is TRBJ1-1, the V gene TRBV7-8; D gene unclear. This CDR3 has 13 residues. V shed 2 bases and J shed 0 bases, with 4 bases lying between them. The germline V gene has CDR1 SGHVS and CDR2 FQNEAQ. The CDR3 DNA sequence: TGTGCCAGCAGCTTACCTGTGAACACTGAAGCTTTCTTT. This gives the protein CASSLPVNTEAFF.

Only a few counts were recorded for this clone. The V gene is TRBV9, the J gene TRBJ1-1; TRBD1 might be the D (6 bases). Germline loops: CDR1 SGDLS, CDR2 YYNGEE. Trimming removed 4 bases from V and 10 bases from J, with 11 bases in between. This CDR3 is 11 amino acids long. CDR3 DNA sequence: TGTGCCAGCAGCCGCGGGGGCCTAGCTTTCTTT. Translation: CASSRGGLAFF.

J is TRBJ2-3 and V is TRBV7-9, with 7 bases fitting TRBD2. Trimming removed 4 bases from V and 2 bases from J; junction bases left unmatched: 3. Germline lookup yields CDR1 SEHNR and CDR2 FQNEAQ (reference sequence). This CDR3 is built from 14 residues. CDR3 sequence (DNA): TGTGCCAGCAGCTACGGGGGGTTCACAGATACGCAGTATTTT. Translated, it gives CASSYGGFTDTQYF.

This clone was observed a few times. The rearrangement joins TRBV10-1 to TRBJ1-2, with unresolved D. CDR1 and CDR2 (germline): WNHNN, SYGVQD (reference sequence). V shed 8 bases and J shed 7 bases, with 17 bases lying between them. This CDR3 comprises 13 residues. For the CDR3, the DNA is TGCGCCAGCGGCAACACGGCCCGAGGTGGCTACACCTTC. Its translation: CASGNTARGGYTF.

The genes are TRBV6-6 and TRBJ2-7; possibly TRBD2 for D (7 bases). Deletions cut 6 bases from V and 3 bases from J, with 18 bases between. CDR1 is MNHNY and CDR2 is SVGAGI in the germline V gene (reference sequence). The CDR3 has 15 residues. CDR3 region: CASRRRGERGYEQYF. The CDR3 DNA is TGTGCCAGCAGACGGAGGGGGGAGCGGGGCTACGAGCAGTACTTC.

On this clone: The sample contains more than one DNA sequence encoding this CDR3. The chain has TRBV5-4 and TRBJ1-3; D perhaps matches TRBD1 (6 bases). Germline V gene sequence: CDR1 SGHNT, CDR2 YYREEE (reference sequence). This CDR3 comprises 14 residues. V was shortened by 4 bases and J by 1 base, with 9 bases between the two germline ends. CDR3 protein: CASSLQGSGNTIYF. The DNA of the CDR3 is TGTGCCAGCAGCCTCCAGGGGTCTGGAAACACCATATATTTT.

V and J are TRBV7-6 and TRBJ2-1; 8 bases match TRBD2. The germline V gene encodes CDR1 SGHVS and CDR2 FNYEAQ. The V segment lost 5 bases and the J segment 11 bases; nucleotides outside the gene matches: 14. This CDR3 is 15 amino acids long. This CDR3 reads CASSLMAGGPNQQFF. The CDR3 region has the DNA TGTGCCAGCAGCCTTATGGCGGGGGGACCTAATCAGCAGTTCTTC.

This clone has a single count. The gene calls are TRBV28 and TRBJ2-7; a possible D gene is TRBD1 (6 bases). Germline-derived CDR1 and CDR2 are MDHEN and SYDVKM. This CDR3 is 14 amino acids long. The V gene lost 5 bases and the J gene lost 6 bases, with 17 bases spanning the gap. In DNA form, the CDR3 reads TGTGCCAGCAGTACGCCCTACAGGGTTTCCGAGCAGTACTTC. Its protein is CASSTPYRVSEQYF. Combining the CDR3 with reference TRBV28 and TRBJ2-7 gives the whole variable domain DVKVTQSSRYLVKRTGEKVFLECVQDMDHENMFWYRQDPGLGLRLIYFSYDVKMKEKGDIPEGYSVSREKKERFSLILESASTNQTSMYLCASSTPYRVSEQYFGPGTRLTVT.

V usage is TRBV29-1 and J usage is TRBJ2-3, with 7 bases that match TRBD1. The CDR3 runs to 13 residues. Trimming removed 6 bases from V and 5 bases from J; junction bases left unmatched: 8. From germline, CDR1 is SQVTM and CDR2 ANQGSEA. CDR3 amino acids: CSVARGNKDTQYF. The CDR3 region has the DNA TGCAGCGTAGCCAGGGGGAATAAAGATACGCAGTATTTT.

CDR3 sequence: CASSGLAGVLQETQYF. The CDR3 nucleotides are TGCGCCAGCAGCGGTTTAGCGGGGGTCCTCCAAGAGACCCAGTACTTC. V usage is TRBV5-1 and J usage is TRBJ2-5; 9 nucleotides align to TRBD2. J was trimmed by 1 base and V by 4 bases; bases with no gene match: 8. Germline lookup yields CDR1 SGHRS and CDR2 YFSETQ. This CDR3 is 16 amino acids long.

To note about this clone: One end of the junction fails to match germline, which may point to a read error. CDR3: CASSLAGQGAGETQYF. Here the CDR3 DNA reads TGTGCTAGCAGCTTAGCGGGACAGGGGGCTGGAGAGACCCAGTACTTC. The chain employs TRBV7-7 and TRBJ2-5; 12 bases are shared with TRBD1. This CDR3 comprises 16 residues. CDR1 and CDR2 from the germline V gene are SSHAT and FNYEAQ (reference sequence).

The rearrangement uses TRBV2 and TRBJ2-1, with D possibly matching TRBD2 (7 bases). The CDR3 has 11 amino acids. Germline CDR1 SNHLY, CDR2 FYNNEI. Trimming left V 8 bases short and J 7 bases short, with 9 bases between. CDR3 DNA: TGTGCCAGCGGGGGGGCAAATGAGCAGTTCTTC. It specifies CASGGANEQFF.

The chain is built from TRBV5-1 and TRBJ2-2; 8 bases are shared with TRBD1. The germline V gene encodes CDR1 SGHRS and CDR2 YFSETQ. The length of the CDR3 is 15 residues. V was clipped by 3 bases and J by 4 bases; unmatched bases: 5. The CDR3 sequence: CASSSITGGTGELFF. CDR3 in DNA: TGCGCCAGCAGCTCGATTACAGGGGGCACCGGGGAGCTGTTTTTT.

This rearrangement joins TRBV6-1 to TRBJ1-2; TRBD1 is a possible D gene (5 bases). Germline V gene sequence: CDR1 MNHNS, CDR2 SASEGT. This CDR3 region has 14 residues. The ends were cut back, 5 bases at V and 4 bases at J, with 14 bases in the middle. The CDR3 is CASSSPGLSYGYTF. In DNA form, the CDR3 reads TGTGCCAGCAGTAGCCCGGGACTTTCCTATGGCTACACCTTC.